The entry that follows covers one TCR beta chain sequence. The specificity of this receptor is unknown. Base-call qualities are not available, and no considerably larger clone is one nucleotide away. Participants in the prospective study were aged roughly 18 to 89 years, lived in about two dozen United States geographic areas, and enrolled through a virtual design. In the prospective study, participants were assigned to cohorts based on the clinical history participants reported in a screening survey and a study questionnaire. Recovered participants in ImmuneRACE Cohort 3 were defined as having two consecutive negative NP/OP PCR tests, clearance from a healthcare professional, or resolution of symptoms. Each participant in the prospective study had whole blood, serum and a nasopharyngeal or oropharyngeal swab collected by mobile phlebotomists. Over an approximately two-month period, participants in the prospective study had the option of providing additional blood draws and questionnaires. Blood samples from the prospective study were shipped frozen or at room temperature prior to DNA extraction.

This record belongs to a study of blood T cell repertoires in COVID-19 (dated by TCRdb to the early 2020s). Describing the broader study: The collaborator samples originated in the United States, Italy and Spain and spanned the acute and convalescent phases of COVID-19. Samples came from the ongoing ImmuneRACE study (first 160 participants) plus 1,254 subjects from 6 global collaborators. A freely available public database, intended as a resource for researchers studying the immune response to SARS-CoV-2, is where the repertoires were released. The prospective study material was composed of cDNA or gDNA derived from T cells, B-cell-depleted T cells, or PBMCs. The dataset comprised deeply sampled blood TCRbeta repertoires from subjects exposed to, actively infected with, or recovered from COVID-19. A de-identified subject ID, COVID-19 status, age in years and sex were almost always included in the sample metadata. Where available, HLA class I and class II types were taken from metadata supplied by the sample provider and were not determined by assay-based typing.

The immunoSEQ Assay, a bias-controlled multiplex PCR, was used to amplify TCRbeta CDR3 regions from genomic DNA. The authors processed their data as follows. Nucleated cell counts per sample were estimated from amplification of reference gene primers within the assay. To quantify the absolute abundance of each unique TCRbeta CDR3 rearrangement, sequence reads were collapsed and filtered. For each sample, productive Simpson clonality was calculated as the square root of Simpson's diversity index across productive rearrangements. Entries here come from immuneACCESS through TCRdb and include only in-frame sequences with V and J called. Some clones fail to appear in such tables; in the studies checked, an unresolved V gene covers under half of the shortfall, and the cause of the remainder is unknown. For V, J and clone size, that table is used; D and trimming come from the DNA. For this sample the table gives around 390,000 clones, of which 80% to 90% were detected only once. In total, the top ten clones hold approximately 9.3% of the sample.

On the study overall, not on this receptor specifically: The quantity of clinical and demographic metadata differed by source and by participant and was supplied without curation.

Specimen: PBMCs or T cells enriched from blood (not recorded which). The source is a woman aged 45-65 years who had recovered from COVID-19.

The bases read TGTGCCACCTCCCAGCGACAGGGATTATATACTGAAGCTTTCTTT. Translated, this gives CATSQRQGLYTEAFF. The sequence links TRBV19 to TRBJ1-1, with TRBD1 identical over 7 junction bases. The CDR3 starts with the cysteine, ends with the phenylalanine, and has 15 residues. Left in the record is the CDR3 DNA by itself, 45 bases read in frame from the first base. CDR1 and CDR2 are drawn from the germline V gene (reference sequence): LNHDA, SQIVND. For this chain, trimming is 10 bases at the V end and 5 bases at the J end, and the number of junction bases without a gene match is 16.